The rows below give T cell receptor beta chains drawn from one sample of a study of T cells in localized non-small cell lung cancer. Clones were sequenced by immunoSEQ multiplex PCR, and TCRdb holds only the in-frame ones, with some missing. This sample yields about 29,000 clones, of which about 88% are seen a single time; 9% to 12% belongs to the top ten. The specimen comprised peripheral blood, sampled before any cancer treatment. Every receptor here comes from a woman aged 35-70 years with stage I lung adenocarcinoma. Both conserved end residues are part of each CDR3. A D gene is named only where the DNA matches it firmly. Only some rows state a clone size, as once, few, many or a class for expanded clones.

size	D	V	J	DNA	CDR3
-	-	TRBV28	TRBJ1-5	TGTGCCAGCAGTCCCCTAGGATTCTCCCAGCATTTT	CASSPLGFSQHF
-	-	TRBV2	TRBJ1-1	TGTGCCAGCAGTGAAGGGTTGAACACTGAAGCTTTCTTT	CASSEGLNTEAFF
-	-	TRBV6-8	TRBJ2-7	TGTGCCAGCAGTTACCCGACCGCCGAGCAGTACTTC	CASSYPTAEQYF
-	-	TRBV7-9	TRBJ1-6	TGTGCCAGCAGCTTAATGGGCGATTCACCCCTCCACTTT	CASSLMGDSPLHF
-	TRBD1	TRBV13	TRBJ1-4	TGTGCCAGCAGCCTTCTAGGGGACAGGGGGCTAACACCTGGGGAAAAACTGTTTTTT	CASSLLGDRGLTPGEKLFF
-	TRBD1	TRBV19	TRBJ1-1	TGTGCCAGTAGTATCCTCTGGGGACAGGGCGGTACTGAAGCTTTCTTT	CASSILWGQGGTEAFF
-	-	TRBV14	TRBJ2-3	TGTGCCAGCAGCCAAGACTCCGGCCCTAGCACAGATACGCAGTATTTT	CASSQDSGPSTDTQYF
-	-	TRBV5-6	TRBJ1-3	TGTGCCAGCAGCCGCAGGTTGGGAAACACCATATATTTT	CASSRRLGNTIYF
-	-	TRBV6-6	TRBJ2-7	TGTGCCAGCAGCCCCCTAGCCTACGAGCAGTACTTC	CASSPLAYEQYF
once	TRBD1	TRBV28	TRBJ1-1	TGTGCCAGCAGTTTCTCGACAGGGACAGCTTTCTTT	CASSFSTGTAFF
once	-	TRBV18	TRBJ2-3	TGTGCCAGCTCCGATTTGGCGGGGTCAGATACGCAGTATTTT	CASSDLAGSDTQYF
-	TRBD2	TRBV7-3	TRBJ2-2	TGTGCCAGCAGCTGGGGACTAGCGGGATCCCCGGGCACCGGGGAGCTGTTTTTT	CASSWGLAGSPGTGELFF
-	-	TRBV6-6	TRBJ2-7	TGTGCCAGCAGTTACTATAAGGGAAGCTACGAGCAGTACTTC	CASSYYKGSYEQYF
-	-	TRBV7-2	TRBJ1-4	TGTGCCAGCAGCTCCAGGACCTCGAATGAAAAACTGTTTTTT	CASSSRTSNEKLFF
-	-	TRBV5-1	TRBJ2-5	TGCGCCAGCAGCCTCTCGACAGGACAGAGAGGGACCCAGTACTTC	CASSLSTGQRGTQYF
-	-	TRBV30	TRBJ1-5	TGTGCCTGGAGTCCCCTCTTCGATCAGCCCCAGCATTTT	CAWSPLFDQPQHF
-	-	TRBV6-5	TRBJ1-2	TGTGCCAGCAGTTACTCGGGCTCCGGGAACTATGGCTACACCTTC	CASSYSGSGNYGYTF
-	-	TRBV6-1	TRBJ1-4	TGTGCCAGCCAGGGGACAACTAATGAAAAACTGTTTTTT	CASQGTTNEKLFF
-	-	TRBV25-1	TRBJ1-1	TGTGCCAGCAGTGAGGGGTGGTCGGGGACTGAAGCTTTCTTT	CASSEGWSGTEAFF
-	-	TRBV5-4	TRBJ2-5	TGTGCCAGCAGCTCTTGGAGGGGCGGAGAGACCCAGTACTTC	CASSSWRGGETQYF
-	-	TRBV28	TRBJ2-4	TGTGCCATCAGTACAGGGTATTGGAAAAACATTCAGTACTTC	CAISTGYWKNIQYF
once	-	TRBV9	TRBJ2-2	TGTGCCAGCAGCGTAGGGGCAGTTACTAGCGGGGAGCTGTTTTTT	CASSVGAVTSGELFF
-	TRBD1	TRBV4-2	TRBJ2-5	TGTGCCAGCAGCCAGTCGTGGGCAGTCAGGGGGAAAGAGACCCAGTACTTC	CASSQSWAVRGKETQYF
once	-	TRBV18	TRBJ2-7	TGTGCCAGCTCAAGGGCCGTGATTGACGAGCAGTACTTC	CASSRAVIDEQYF
-	TRBD1	TRBV27	TRBJ1-3	TGTGCCAGCAGTTTATTCCCGGGACAGGGTAGCGCCATATATTTT	CASSLFPGQGSAIYF
once	-	TRBV28	TRBJ1-2	TGTGCCAGCAGTTTATTGTCCCCGGGAGATGGCTACACCTTC	CASSLLSPGDGYTF
-	-	TRBV5-6	TRBJ1-2	TGTGCCAGCAGCTTGGGAGACAGTAACTATGGCTACACCTTC	CASSLGDSNYGYTF
-	-	TRBV7-9	TRBJ2-5	TGTGCCAGCAGCTCCACGGGGCGAGCGGCCCAAGAGACCCAGTACTTC	CASSSTGRAAQETQYF
-	TRBD1	TRBV19	TRBJ2-7	TGTGCCAGTAGTTCTCAGGGGGCTCACGAGCAGTACTTC	CASSSQGAHEQYF
-	TRBD1	TRBV7-9	TRBJ1-5	TGTGCCAGCAGCGTTGGACAGGGAAGCAATCAGCCCCAGCATTTT	CASSVGQGSNQPQHF
once	-	TRBV29-1	TRBJ1-6	TGCAGCGCCCTCATCAGGTACAACAAGAATTCACCCCTCCACTTT	CSALIRYNKNSPLHF
-	-	TRBV6-5	TRBJ2-7	TGTGCCAGCAGTCAGGGGGGGGGAAACTACGAGCAGTACTTC	CASSQGGGNYEQYF
-	-	TRBV7-9	TRBJ2-1	TGTGCCAGCAGCTTAGGCCAGTACAATGAGCAGTTCTTC	CASSLGQYNEQFF
-	TRBD2	TRBV9	TRBJ2-7	TGTGCCAGCAGCGTCGGGGGGTCCGACTCCTACGAGCAGTACTTC	CASSVGGSDSYEQYF
-	TRBD1	TRBV6-1	TRBJ2-7	TGTGCCAGCAGTGGAACAGGGGTGGCCTACGAGCAGTACTTC	CASSGTGVAYEQYF
-	-	TRBV11-2	TRBJ1-2	TGTGCCAGCAGCTCCCAAGGACAGAGCCTCTATGGCTACACCTTC	CASSSQGQSLYGYTF
-	TRBD2	TRBV5-6	TRBJ2-5	TGTGCCAGCAGCTTTAAGGGACTAGCGCTAATTGGGCGGGAGACCCAGTACTTC	CASSFKGLALIGRETQYF
-	-	TRBV29-1	TRBJ1-1	TGCAGCGTTGTCATTTATCAGAACACTGAAGCTTTCTTT	CSVVIYQNTEAFF
few	TRBD2	TRBV11-1	TRBJ2-1	TGTGCCAGCACCTTAGCGGGGGGGCAAGTTAATGAGCAGTTCTTC	CASTLAGGQVNEQFF
-	-	TRBV11-2	TRBJ2-7	TGTGCCAGCAGCTCCCAGCGCCTCGAGCAGTACTTC	CASSSQRLEQYF
-	-	TRBV19	TRBJ2-3	TGTGCCAGTAGTACCAACCTAATGCCGTATTTT	CASSTNLMPYF
-	TRBD1	TRBV7-6	TRBJ2-1	TGTGCCAGCAGCCCACCGGGACAGGCCAACAATGAGCAGTTCTTC	CASSPPGQANNEQFF
-	-	TRBV19	TRBJ2-2	TGTGCCAGTAGTTTCGCCGGGACACTGAACACCGGGGAGCTGTTTTTT	CASSFAGTLNTGELFF
-	-	TRBV30	TRBJ1-1	TGTGCCTGGAGCGGGTTCTCGGAAGCTTTCTTT	CAWSGFSEAFF
-	-	TRBV25-1	TRBJ1-2	TGTGCCAGCAGTGAGGGGGGGGAGGAGGGCTATGGCTACACCTTC	CASSEGGEEGYGYTF
-	TRBD1	TRBV7-2	TRBJ2-5	TGTGCCAGCAGCTTAGCTGCCGGGACAGGGAAAGAGACCCAGTACTTC	CASSLAAGTGKETQYF
-	-	TRBV7-9	TRBJ2-1	TGTGCCAGCAGCTTCAGTTCTGATGAGCAGTTCTTC	CASSFSSDEQFF
-	TRBD1	TRBV2	TRBJ2-7	TGTGCCACCTCCGGGACAGCCTACGAGCAGTACTTC	CATSGTAYEQYF
-	-	TRBV11-3	TRBJ2-7	TGTGCCAGCAGCCCGGGGGACGCCCTGAACCACGAGCAGTACTTC	CASSPGDALNHEQYF